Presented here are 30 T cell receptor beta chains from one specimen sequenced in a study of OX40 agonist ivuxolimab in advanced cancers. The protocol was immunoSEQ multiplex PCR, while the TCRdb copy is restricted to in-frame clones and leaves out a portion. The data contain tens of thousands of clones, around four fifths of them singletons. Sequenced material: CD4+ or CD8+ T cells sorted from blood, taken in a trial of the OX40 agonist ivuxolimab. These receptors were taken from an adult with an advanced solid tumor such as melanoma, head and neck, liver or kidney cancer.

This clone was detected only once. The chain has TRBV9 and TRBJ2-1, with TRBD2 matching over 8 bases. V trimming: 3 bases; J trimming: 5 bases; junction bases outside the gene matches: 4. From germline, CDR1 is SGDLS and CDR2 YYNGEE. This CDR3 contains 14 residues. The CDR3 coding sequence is TGTGCCAGCAGCGGACTAGCGCAAAACAATGAGCAGTTCTTC. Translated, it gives CASSGLAQNNEQFF.

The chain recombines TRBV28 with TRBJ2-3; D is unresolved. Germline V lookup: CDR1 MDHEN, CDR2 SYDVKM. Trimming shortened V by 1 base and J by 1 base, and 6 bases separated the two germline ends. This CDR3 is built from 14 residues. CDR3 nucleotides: TGTGCCAGCAGTTTATACCGCCGCACAGATACGCAGTATTTT. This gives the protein CASSLYRRTDTQYF.

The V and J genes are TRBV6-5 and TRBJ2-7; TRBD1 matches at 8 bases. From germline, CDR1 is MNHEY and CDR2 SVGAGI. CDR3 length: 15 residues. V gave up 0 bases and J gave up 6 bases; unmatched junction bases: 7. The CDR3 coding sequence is TGTGCCAGCAGTTACTCGATGACAGGGGAAGGCGAGCAGTACTTC. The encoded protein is CASSYSMTGEGEQYF.

CDR3 amino acids: CASSYSTGAKYEQYF. The DNA for the CDR3 is TGTGCCAGCAGTTACAGTACGGGAGCCAAGTACGAGCAGTACTTC. The chain recombines TRBV6-5 with TRBJ2-7, with a weak D call TRBD2 (6 bases). The V gene's germline CDR1 is MNHEY and CDR2 SVGAGI. Trimming took 2 bases from V and 4 from J, leaving 15 bases between them. This CDR3 is 15 amino acids long.

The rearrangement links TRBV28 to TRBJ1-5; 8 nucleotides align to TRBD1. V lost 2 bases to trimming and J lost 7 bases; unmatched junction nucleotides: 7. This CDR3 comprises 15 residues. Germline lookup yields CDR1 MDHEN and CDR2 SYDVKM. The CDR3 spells CASSLVDRANQPQHF. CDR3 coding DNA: TGTGCCAGCAGTTTAGTGGACAGGGCTAACCAGCCCCAGCATTTT.

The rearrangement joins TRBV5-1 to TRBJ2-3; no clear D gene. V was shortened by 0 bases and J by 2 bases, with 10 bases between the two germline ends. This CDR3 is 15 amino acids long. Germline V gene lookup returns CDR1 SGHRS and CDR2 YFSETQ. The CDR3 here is CASSLAGRDTDTQYF. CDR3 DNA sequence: TGCGCCAGCAGCTTGGCCGGCAGAGACACAGATACGCAGTATTTT.

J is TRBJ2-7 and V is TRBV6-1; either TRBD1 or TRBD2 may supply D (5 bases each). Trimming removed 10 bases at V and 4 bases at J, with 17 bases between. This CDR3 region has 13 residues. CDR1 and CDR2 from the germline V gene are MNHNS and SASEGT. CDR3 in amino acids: CATTTTGPYEQYF. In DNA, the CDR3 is TGTGCCACGACTACGACGGGACCTTACGAGCAGTACTTC.

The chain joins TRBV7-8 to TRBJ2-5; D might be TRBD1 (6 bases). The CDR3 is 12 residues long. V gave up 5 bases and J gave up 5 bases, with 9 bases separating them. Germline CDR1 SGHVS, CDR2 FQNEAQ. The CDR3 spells CASSHDRETQYF. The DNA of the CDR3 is TGTGCCAGCAGCCACGACAGGGAGACCCAGTACTTC.

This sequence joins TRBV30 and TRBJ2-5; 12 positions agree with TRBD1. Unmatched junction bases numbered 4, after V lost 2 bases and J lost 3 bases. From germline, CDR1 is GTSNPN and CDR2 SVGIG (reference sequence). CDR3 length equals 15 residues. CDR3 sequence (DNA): TGTGCCTGGAGTTTCGGGACAGGGGGCAAAGAGACCCAGTACTTC. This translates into CAWSFGTGGKETQYF. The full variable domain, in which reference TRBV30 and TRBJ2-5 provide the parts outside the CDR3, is SQTIHQWPATLVQPVGSPLSLECTVEGTSNPNLYWYRQAAGRGLQLLFYSVGIGQISSEVPQNLSASRPQDRQFILSSKKLLLSDSGFYLCAWSFGTGGKETQYFGPGTRLLVL.

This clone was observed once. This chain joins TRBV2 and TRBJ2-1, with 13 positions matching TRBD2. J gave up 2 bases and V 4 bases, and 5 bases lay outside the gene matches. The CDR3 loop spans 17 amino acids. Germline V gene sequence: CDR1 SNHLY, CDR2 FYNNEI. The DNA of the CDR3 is TGTGCCAGCAGTGCCTTGGGACTAGCGGGGCCCTACAATGAGCAGTTCTTC. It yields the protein CASSALGLAGPYNEQFF.

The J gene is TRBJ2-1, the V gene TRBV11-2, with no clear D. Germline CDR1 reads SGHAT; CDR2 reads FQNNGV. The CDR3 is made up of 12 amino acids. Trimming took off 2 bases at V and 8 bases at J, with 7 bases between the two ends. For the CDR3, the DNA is TGTGCCAGCAGCTTAAGTTACTATGAGCAGTTCTTC. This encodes CASSLSYYEQFF.

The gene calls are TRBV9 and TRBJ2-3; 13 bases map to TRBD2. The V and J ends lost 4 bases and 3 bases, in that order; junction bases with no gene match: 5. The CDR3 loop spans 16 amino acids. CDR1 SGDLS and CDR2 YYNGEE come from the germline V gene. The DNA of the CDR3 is TGTGCCAGCAGCTCGGGACTAGCGGGGCGGACAGATACGCAGTATTTT. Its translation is CASSSGLAGRTDTQYF.

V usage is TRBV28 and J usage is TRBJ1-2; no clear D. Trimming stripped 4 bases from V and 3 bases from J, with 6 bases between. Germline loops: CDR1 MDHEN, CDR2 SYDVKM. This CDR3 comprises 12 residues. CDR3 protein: CASSYGDYGYTF. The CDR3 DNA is TGTGCCAGCAGTTATGGTGACTATGGCTACACCTTC.

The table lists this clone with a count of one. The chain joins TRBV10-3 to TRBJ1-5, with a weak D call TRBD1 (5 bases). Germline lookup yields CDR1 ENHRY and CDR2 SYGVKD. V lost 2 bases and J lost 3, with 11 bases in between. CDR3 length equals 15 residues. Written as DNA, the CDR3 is TGTGCCATCAGTGAGGTGACACAGGACAATCAGCCCCAGCATTTT. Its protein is CAISEVTQDNQPQHF.

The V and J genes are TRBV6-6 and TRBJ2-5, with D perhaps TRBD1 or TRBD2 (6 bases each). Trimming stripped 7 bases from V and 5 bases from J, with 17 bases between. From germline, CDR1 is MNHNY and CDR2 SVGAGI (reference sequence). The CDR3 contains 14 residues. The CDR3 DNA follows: TGTGCCAGCAAACGTGGAGGGGGAACGGAGACCCAGTACTTC. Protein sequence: CASKRGGGTETQYF.

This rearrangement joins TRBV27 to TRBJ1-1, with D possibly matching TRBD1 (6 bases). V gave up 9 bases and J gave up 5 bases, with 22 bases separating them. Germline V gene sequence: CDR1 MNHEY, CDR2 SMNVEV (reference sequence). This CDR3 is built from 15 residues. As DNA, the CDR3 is TGTGCCAGTTCGGGGGCAGGGGTAGGAGAAACTGAAGCTTTCTTT. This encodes CASSGAGVGETEAFF.

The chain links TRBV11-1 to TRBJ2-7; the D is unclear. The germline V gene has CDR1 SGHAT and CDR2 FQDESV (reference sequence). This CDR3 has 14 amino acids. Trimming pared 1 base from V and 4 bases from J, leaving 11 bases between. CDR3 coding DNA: TGTGCCAGCAGCTTAGGGCCCTCACCTTACGAGCAGTACTTC. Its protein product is CASSLGPSPYEQYF.

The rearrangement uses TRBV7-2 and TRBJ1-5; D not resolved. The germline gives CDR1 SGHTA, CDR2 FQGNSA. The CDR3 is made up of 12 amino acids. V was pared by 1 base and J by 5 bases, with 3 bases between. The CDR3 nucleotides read TGTGCCAGCAGCTTAGGTGATCAGCCCCAGCATTTT. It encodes CASSLGDQPQHF.

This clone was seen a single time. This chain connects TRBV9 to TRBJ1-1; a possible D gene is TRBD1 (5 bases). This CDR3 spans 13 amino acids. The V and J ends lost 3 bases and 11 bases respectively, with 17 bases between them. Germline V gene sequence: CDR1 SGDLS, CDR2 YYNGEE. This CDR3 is CASSGGPGLSAFF. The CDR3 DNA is TGTGCCAGCAGCGGGGGCCCAGGGTTGAGTGCTTTCTTT. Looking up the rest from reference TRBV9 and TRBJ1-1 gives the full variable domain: DSGVTQTPKHLITATGQRVTLRCSPRSGDLSVYWYQQSLDQGLQFLIQYYNGEERAKGNILERFSAQQFPDLHSELNLSSLELGDSALYFCASSGGPGLSAFFGQGTRLTVV.

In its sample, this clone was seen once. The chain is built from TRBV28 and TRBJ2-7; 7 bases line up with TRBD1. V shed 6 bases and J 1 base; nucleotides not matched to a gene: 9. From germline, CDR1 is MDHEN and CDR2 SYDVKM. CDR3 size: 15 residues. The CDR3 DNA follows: TGTGCCAGCAGCCCGACAGGGCTCTTTTCCTACGAGCAGTACGTC. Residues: CASSPTGLFSYEQYV.

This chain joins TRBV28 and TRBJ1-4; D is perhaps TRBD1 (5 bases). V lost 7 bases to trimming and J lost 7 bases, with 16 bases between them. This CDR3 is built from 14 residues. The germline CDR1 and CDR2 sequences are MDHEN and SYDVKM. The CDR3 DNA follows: TGTGCCAGCAAACGGGGGGGTAAAGTTGAAAAACTGTTTTTT. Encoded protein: CASKRGGKVEKLFF.

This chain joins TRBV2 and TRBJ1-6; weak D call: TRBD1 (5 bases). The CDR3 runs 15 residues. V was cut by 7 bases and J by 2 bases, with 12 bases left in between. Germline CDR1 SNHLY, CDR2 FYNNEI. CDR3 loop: CASIGQGPYNSPLHF. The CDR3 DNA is TGTGCCAGCATCGGCCAGGGACCCTATAATTCACCCCTCCACTTT.

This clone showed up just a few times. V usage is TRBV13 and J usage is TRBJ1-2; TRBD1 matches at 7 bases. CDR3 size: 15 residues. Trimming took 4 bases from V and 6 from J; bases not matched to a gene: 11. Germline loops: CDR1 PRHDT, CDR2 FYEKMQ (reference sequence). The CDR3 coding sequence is TGTGCCAGCAGCTCCAGGGGGGGCGCTTTAGATGGCTACACCTTC. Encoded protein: CASSSRGGALDGYTF.

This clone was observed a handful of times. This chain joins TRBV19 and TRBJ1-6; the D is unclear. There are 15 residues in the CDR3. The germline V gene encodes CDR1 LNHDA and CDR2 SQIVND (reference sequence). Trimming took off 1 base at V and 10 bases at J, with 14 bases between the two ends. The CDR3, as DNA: TGTGCCAGTAGTATAGGGGCATCTAAGGGCTCACCCCTCCACTTT. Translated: CASSIGASKGSPLHF.

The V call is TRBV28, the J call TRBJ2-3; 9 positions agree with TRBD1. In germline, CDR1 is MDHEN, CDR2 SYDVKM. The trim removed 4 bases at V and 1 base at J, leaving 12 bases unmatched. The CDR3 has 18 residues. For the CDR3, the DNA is TGTGCCAGCAGTTCGCCGTACCCCCGGGACAGGGGCACAGATACGCAGTATTTT. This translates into CASSSPYPRDRGTDTQYF.

This CDR3 reads CASRPPGGLYGYTF. The CDR3 DNA follows: TGTGCCAGCAGACCACCAGGGGGTCTCTATGGCTACACCTTC. The chain carries TRBV6-5 and TRBJ1-2; 7 positions match TRBD1. Losses at the gene ends were 6 bases for V and 4 bases for J; bases not matched to a gene: 8. Germline lookup yields CDR1 MNHEY and CDR2 SVGAGI. CDR3 length: 14 residues.

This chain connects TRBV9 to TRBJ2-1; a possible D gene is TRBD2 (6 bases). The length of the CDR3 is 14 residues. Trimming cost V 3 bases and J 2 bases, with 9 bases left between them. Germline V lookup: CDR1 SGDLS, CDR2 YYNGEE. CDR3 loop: CASSEEGAYNEQFF. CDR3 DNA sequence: TGTGCCAGCAGCGAGGAGGGAGCCTACAATGAGCAGTTCTTC.

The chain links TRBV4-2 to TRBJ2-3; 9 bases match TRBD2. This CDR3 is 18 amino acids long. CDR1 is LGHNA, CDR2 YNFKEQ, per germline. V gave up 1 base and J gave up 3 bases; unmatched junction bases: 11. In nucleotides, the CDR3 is TGTGCCAGCAGCCAAGCGGCGGGAGGGTCCTGGGGGACAGATACGCAGTATTTT. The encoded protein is CASSQAAGGSWGTDTQYF.

The CDR3 DNA reads as TGTGCCAGCAGCGCCGACCCGGGACTAGCGGGAGGCACCAATGAGCAGTTCTTC. Encoded protein: CASSADPGLAGGTNEQFF. This chain uses TRBV13 with TRBJ2-1, with 15 bases lining up with TRBD2. The CDR3 contains 18 residues. Germline trimming cut 5 bases from V and 6 bases from J; bases unmatched to any gene: 11. Germline values: CDR1 PRHDT, CDR2 FYEKMQ (reference sequence).

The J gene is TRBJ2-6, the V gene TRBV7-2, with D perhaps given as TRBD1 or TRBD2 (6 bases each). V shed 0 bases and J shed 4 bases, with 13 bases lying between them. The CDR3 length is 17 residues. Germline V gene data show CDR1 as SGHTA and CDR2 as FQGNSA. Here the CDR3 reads CASSLAGGGRGANVLTF. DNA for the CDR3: TGTGCCAGCAGCTTAGCCGGGGGCGGGCGCGGGGCCAACGTCCTGACTTTC.